This T cell receptor beta chain derives from a study of T cell responses to AZD1222 COVID-19 vaccine. This clone was seen a few times. Its antigen is undetermined. Findings and limits, study-wide: Of spike-specific TCRs, nearly half reportedly target regions left unmutated in variants. Repertoires were obtained solely post-peak T cell response.

Sequencing was performed with immunoSEQ multiplex PCR; in TCRdb, only in-frame clones are kept and a portion is missing. Among just under 95,000 clones listed, approximately 90% were seen once. The material was peripheral blood, obtained on day 0 of AZD1222 vaccination. The origin of this receptor is an adult in good health.

The CDR3 sequence: CASSLSRAEKLFF. CDR3 bases: TGTGCCAGCAGTTTAAGCAGGGCAGAAAAACTGTTTTTT. This sequence joins TRBV28 and TRBJ1-4; D perhaps matches TRBD1 (5 bases). Trimming removed 2 bases at V and 8 bases at J, with 9 bases between. From germline, CDR1 is MDHEN and CDR2 SYDVKM. This CDR3 contains 13 residues.